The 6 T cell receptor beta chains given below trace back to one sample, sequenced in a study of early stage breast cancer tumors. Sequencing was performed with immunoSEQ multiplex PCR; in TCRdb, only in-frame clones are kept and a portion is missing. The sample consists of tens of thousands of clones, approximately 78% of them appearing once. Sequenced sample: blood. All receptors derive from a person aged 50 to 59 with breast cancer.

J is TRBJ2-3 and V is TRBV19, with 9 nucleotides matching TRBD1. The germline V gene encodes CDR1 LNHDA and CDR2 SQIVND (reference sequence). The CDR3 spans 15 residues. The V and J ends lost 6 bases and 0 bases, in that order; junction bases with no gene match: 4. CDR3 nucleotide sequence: TGTGCCAGTAGGTGGGACAGGGCCAGCACAGATACGCAGTATTTT. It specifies CASRWDRASTDTQYF.

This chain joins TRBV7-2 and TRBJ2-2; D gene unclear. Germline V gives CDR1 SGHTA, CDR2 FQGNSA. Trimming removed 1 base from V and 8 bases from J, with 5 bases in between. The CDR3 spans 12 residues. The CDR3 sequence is CASSLDRGELFF. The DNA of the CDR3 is TGTGCCAGCAGCTTAGATCGTGGGGAGCTGTTTTTT.

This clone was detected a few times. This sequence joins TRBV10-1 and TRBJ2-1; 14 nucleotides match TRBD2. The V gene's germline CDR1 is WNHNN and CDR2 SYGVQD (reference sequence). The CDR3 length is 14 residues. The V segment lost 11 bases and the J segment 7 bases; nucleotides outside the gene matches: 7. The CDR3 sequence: CAPETSGGGNEQFF. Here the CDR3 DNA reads TGCGCCCCCGAGACTAGCGGGGGGGGTAATGAGCAGTTCTTC.

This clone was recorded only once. The CDR3 bases are TGTGCCAGCAGGACAGGGGCCTCTGGAAACACCATATATTTT. It yields the protein CASRTGASGNTIYF. The chain joins TRBV2 to TRBJ1-3; 8 bases are shared with TRBD1. Germline-derived CDR1 and CDR2 are SNHLY and FYNNEI. The V and J ends lost 6 bases and 0 bases, in that order; junction bases with no gene match: 1. The CDR3 is 14 residues long.

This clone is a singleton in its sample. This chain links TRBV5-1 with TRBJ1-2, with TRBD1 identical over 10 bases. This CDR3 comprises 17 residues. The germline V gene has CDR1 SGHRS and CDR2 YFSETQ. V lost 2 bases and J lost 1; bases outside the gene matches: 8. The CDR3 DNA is TGCGCCAGCAGCTTAACCGGGACAGGGGCGTTTAACTATGGCTACACCTTC. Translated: CASSLTGTGAFNYGYTF. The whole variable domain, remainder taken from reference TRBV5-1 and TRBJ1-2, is KAGVTQTPRYLIKTRGQQVTLSCSPISGHRSVSWYQQTPGQGLQFLFEYFSETQRNKGNFPGRFSGRQFSNSRSEMNVSTLELGDSALYLCASSLTGTGAFNYGYTFGSGTRLTVV.

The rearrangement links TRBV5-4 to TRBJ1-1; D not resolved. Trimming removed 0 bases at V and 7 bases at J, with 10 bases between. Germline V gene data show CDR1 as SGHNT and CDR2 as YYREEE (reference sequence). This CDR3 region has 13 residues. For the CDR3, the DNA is TGTGCCAGCAGCTTGGGTGAGGGAGGTGAAGCTTTCTTT. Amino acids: CASSLGEGGEAFF.